This T cell receptor (beta chain) was identified during a study of OX40 agonist ivuxolimab in advanced cancers. Background on the study: Patients' therapy was ivuxolimab, an antibody that acts as an agonist of OX40 (CD134). Patient treatment consisted of intravenous ivuxolimab administration every 2 weeks at 0.01 to 10 mg/kg. Subjects had a mean age of around 60 years, with a range of about 23 to 90; roughly 83% were male.

The study, taken as a whole, reports: Relative to CD4+, CD8+ T cells held more expanded clones on average.

Assay used: immunoSEQ multiplex PCR; TCRdb lists only in-frame clones, some missing. The repertoire consists of about 74,000 clones, with around 82% occurring once and the leading ten covering over 2%. As to this clone: What it binds is not known. Its ends do not fully match the called genes, so a read error is possible.

Source: CD4+ or CD8+ T cells sorted from blood, taken in a trial of the OX40 agonist ivuxolimab. The clonotype originates from an adult with an advanced solid tumor such as melanoma, head and neck, liver or kidney cancer.

CDR3 bases: TGTGCCAGCAGTGAAGCCGGGATTCGGCAGGATTTT. Protein product: CASSEAGIRQDF. The rearrangement joins TRBV6-1 to TRBJ2-3, with a possible D match to TRBD2 (5 bases). CDR3 length: 12 residues. The V gene's germline CDR1 is MNHNS and CDR2 SASEGT.